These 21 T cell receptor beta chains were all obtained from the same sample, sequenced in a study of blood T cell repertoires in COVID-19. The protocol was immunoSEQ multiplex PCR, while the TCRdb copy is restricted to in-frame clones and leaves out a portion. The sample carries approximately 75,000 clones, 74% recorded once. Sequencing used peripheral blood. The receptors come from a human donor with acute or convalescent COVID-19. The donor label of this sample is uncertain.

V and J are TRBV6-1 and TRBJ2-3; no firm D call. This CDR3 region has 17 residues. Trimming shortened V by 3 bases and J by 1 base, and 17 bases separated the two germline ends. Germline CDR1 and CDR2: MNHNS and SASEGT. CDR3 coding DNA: TGTGCCAGCAGTGACAGGAAGTACCAGGAAGGCACAGATACGCAGTATTTT. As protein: CASSDRKYQEGTDTQYF.

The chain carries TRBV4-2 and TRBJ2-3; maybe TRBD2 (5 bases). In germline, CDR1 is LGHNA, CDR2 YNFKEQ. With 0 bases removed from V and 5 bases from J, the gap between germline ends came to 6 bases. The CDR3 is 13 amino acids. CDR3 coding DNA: TGTGCCAGCAGCCAAGATGGAGGAGATACGCAGTATTTT. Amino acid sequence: CASSQDGGDTQYF.

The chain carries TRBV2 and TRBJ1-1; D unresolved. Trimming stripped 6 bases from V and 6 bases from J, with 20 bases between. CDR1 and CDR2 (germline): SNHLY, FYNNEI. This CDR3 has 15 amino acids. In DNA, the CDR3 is TGTGCCAGCAGGGAGGAGGTTATCACCGGATCTGAAGCTTTCTTT. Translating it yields CASREEVITGSEAFF.

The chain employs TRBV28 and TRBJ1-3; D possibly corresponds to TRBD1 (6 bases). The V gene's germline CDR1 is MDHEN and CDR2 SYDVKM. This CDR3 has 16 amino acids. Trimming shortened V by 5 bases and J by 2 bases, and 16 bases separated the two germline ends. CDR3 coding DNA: TGTGCCAGCAGTACTCAGGACAGACAAGCTGGAAACACCATATATTTT. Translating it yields CASSTQDRQAGNTIYF.

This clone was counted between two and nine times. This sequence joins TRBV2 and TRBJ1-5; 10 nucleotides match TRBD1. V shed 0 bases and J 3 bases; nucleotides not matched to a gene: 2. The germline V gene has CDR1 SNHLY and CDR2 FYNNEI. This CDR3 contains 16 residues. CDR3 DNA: TGTGCCAGCAGTGAAGCCGGGACAGGGGTCAATCAGCCCCAGCATTTT. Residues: CASSEAGTGVNQPQHF.

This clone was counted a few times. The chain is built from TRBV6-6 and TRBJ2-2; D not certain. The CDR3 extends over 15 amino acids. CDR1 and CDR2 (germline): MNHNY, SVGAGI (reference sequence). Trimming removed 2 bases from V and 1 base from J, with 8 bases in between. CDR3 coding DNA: TGTGCCAGCAGTTACCCCCTTATGAACACCGGGGAGCTGTTTTTT. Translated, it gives CASSYPLMNTGELFF.

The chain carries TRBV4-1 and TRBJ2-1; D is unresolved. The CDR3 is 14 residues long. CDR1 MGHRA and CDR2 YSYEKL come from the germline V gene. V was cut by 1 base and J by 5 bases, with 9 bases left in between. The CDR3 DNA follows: TGCGCCAGCAGCCAAGTCTACCGGGACAATGAGCAGTTCTTC. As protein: CASSQVYRDNEQFF.

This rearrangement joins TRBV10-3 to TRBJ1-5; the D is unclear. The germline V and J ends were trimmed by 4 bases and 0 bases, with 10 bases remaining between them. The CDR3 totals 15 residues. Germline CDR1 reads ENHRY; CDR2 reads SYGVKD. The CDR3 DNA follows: TGTGCCATCAGTGGGCCCTACTATAGCAATCAGCCCCAGCATTTT. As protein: CAISGPYYSNQPQHF.

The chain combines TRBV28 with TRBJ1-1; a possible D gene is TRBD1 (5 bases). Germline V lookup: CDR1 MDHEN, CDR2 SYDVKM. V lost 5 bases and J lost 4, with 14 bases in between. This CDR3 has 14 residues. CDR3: CASSPKGTRTEAFF. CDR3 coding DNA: TGTGCCAGCAGTCCAAAAGGGACTCGCACTGAAGCTTTCTTT.

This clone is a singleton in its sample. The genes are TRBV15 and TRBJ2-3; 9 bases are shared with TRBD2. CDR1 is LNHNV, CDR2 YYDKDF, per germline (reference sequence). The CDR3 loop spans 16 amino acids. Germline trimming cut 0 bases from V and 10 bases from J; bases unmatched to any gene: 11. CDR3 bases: TGTGCCACCAGCAGAGATTCGGTAGTAGCGGGGGCCTCGCAGTATTTT. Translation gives CATSRDSVVAGASQYF.

The DNA for the CDR3 is TGTGCCAGCAGCCAAAGGGAGGCCGGGACAGGAGCTTTCTTT. It specifies CASSQREAGTGAFF. The chain employs TRBV3-1 (or the pseudogene TRBV3-2) and TRBJ1-1; TRBD1 matches 8 bases. Germline loops: CDR1 LGHDT, CDR2 YNNKEL (reference sequence). The CDR3 contains 14 residues. The J segment lost 10 bases and the V segment lost 2 bases, leaving 9 bases of the junction unmatched.

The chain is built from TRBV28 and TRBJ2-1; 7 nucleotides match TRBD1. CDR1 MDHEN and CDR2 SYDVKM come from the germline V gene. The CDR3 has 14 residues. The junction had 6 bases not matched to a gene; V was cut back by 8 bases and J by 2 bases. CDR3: CASAYRGAYNEQFF. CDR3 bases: TGTGCCAGCGCCTACAGGGGTGCCTACAATGAGCAGTTCTTC.

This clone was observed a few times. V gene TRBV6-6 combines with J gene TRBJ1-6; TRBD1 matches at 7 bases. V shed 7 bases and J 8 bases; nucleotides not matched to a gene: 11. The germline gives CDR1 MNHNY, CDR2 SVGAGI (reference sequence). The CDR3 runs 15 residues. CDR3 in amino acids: CASTPRGVRDSPLHF. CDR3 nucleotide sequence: TGTGCCAGCACTCCCAGGGGGGTGAGGGATTCACCCCTCCACTTT.

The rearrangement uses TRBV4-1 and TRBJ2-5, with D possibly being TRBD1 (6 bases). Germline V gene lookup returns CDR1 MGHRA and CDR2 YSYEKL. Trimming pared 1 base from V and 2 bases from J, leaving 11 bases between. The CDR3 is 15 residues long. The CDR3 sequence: CASSQAQGQQETQYF. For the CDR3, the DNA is TGCGCCAGCAGCCAAGCTCAGGGGCAGCAAGAGACCCAGTACTTC.

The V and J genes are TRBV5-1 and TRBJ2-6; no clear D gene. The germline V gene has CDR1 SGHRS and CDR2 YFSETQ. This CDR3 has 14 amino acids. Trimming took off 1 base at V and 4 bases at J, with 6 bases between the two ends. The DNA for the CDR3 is TGCGCCAGCAGCTTGTGGGCAGGGGCCAACGTCCTGACTTTC. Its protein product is CASSLWAGANVLTF.

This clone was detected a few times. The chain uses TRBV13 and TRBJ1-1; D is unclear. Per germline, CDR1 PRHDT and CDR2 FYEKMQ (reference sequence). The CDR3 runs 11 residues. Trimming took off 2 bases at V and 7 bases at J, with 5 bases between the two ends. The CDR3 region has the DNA TGTGCCAGCAGCTTACGCGGTGAAGCTTTCTTT. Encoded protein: CASSLRGEAFF.

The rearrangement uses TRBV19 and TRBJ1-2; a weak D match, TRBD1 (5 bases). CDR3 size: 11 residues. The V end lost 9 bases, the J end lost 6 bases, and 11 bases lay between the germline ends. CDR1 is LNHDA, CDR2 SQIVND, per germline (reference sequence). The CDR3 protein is CASQRGDGYTF. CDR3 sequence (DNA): TGTGCCAGCCAAAGGGGCGATGGCTACACCTTC.

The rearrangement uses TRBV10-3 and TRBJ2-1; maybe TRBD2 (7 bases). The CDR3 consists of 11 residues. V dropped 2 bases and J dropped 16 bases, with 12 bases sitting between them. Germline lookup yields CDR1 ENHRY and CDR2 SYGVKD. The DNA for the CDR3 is TGTGCCATCAGTGAGGGGGGGGGCCAATTCTTC. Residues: CAISEGGGQFF.

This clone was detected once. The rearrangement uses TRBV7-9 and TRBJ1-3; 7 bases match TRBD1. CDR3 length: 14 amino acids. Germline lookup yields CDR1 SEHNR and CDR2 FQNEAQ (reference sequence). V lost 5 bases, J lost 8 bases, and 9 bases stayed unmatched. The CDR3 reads CASSPGQVGDTIYF. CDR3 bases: TGTGCCAGCAGCCCCGGACAGGTTGGGGACACCATATATTTT. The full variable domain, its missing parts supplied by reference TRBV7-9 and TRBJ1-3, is DTGVSQNPRHKITKRGQNVTFRCDPISEHNRLYWYRQTLGQGPEFLTYFQNEAQLEKSRLLSDRFSAERPKGSFSTLEIQRTEQGDSAMYLCASSPGQVGDTIYFGEGSWLTVV.

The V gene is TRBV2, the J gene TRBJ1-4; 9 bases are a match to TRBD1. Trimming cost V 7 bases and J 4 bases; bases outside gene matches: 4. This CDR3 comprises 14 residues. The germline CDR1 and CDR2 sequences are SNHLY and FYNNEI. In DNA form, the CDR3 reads TGTGCCAGCAAAGACAGGGGGTTTAATGAAAAACTGTTTTTT. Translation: CASKDRGFNEKLFF.

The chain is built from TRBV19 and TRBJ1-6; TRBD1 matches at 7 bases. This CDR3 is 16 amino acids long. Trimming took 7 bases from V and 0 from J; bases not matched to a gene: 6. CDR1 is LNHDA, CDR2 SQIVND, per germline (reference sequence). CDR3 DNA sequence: TGTGCCAGTAAAGGACAGGCGAGCTCCTATAATTCACCCCTCCACTTT. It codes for CASKGQASSYNSPLHF.